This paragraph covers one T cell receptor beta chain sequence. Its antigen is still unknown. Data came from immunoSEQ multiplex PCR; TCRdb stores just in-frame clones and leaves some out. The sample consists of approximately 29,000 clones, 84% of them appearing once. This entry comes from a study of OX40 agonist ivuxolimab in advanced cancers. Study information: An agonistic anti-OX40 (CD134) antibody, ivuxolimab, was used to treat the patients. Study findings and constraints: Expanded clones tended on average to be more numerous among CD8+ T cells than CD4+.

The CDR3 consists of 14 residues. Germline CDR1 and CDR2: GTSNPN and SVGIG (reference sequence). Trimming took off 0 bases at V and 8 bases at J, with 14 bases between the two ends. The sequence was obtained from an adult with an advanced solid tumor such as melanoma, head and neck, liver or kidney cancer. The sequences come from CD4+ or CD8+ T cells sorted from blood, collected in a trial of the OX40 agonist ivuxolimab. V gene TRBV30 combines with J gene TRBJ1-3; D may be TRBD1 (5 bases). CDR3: CAWSVTAGRDTIYF. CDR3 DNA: TGTGCCTGGAGTGTAACAGCGGGACGGGACACCATATATTTT. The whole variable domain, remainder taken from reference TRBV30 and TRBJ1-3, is SQTIHQWPATLVQPVGSPLSLECTVEGTSNPNLYWYRQAAGRGLQLLFYSVGIGQISSEVPQNLSASRPQDRQFILSSKKLLLSDSGFYLCAWSVTAGRDTIYFGEGSWLTVV.